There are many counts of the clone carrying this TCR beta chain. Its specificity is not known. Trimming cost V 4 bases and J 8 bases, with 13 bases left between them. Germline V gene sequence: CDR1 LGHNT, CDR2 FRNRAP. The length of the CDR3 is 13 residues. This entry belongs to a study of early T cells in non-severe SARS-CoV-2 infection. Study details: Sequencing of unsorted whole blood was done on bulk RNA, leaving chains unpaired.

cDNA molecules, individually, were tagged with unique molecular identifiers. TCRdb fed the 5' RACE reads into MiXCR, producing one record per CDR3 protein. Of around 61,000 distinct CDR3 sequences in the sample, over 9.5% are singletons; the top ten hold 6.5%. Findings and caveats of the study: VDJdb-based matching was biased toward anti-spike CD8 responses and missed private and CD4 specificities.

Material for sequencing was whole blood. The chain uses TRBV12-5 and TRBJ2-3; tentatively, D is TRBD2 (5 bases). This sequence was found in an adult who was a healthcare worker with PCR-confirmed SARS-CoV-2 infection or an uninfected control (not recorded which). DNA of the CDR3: TGTGCTAGTGGTTACGGGATGGATAGTACGCAGTATTTT. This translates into CASGYGMDSTQYF.